The clone carrying this T cell receptor (beta chain) was seen once. Germline CDR1 SGHVS, CDR2 FNYEAQ. V was clipped by 2 bases and J by 11 bases; unmatched bases: 8. The CDR3 covers 14 residues. This sample was included in a study of blood T cell repertoires in COVID-19. About the research overall: Acute-phase and convalescent COVID-19 samples originated in the United States, Italy and Spain. Sources were T cells, B-cell-depleted T cells, or PBMCs; the material itself was cDNA or gDNA.

Original processing methods: It was from reference gene primer amplification that nucleated cell counts were estimated. Sequenced by immunoSEQ multiplex PCR; TCRdb stores in-frame clones only, minus some. That table is the source of V, J and clone size, and D and trimming were worked out from the DNA. This sample has about 380,000 clones, with almost 90% found just once. Sequencing input: peripheral blood. The rearrangement links TRBV7-6 to TRBJ2-1; 8 nucleotides align to TRBD2. This TCR came from a man aged 18 to 29 with active or convalescent COVID-19. CDR3 amino acids: CASSLSPVSGKQFF. As DNA, the CDR3 is TGTGCCAGCAGCTTAAGTCCGGTTAGCGGGAAGCAGTTCTTC. Using reference TRBV7-6 and TRBJ2-1 for the parts outside the CDR3, the full variable domain is GAGVSQSPRYKVTKRGQDVALRCDPISGHVSLYWYRQALGQGPEFLTYFNYEAQQDKSGLPNDRFSAERPEGSISTLTIQRTEQRDSAMYRCASSLSPVSGKQFFGPGTRLTVL.